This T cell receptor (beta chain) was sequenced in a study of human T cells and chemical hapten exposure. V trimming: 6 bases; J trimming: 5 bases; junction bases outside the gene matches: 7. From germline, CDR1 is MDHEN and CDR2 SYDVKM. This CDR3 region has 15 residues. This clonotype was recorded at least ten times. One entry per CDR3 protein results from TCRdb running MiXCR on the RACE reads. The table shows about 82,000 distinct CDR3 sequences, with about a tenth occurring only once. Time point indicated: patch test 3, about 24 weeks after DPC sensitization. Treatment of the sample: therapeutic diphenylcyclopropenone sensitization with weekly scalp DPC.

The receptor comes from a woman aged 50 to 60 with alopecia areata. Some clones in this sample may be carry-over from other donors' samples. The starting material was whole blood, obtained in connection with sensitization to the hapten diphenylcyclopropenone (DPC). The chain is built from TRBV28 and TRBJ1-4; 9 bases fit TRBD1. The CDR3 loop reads CASRSPGQGNEKLFF. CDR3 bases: TGTGCCAGCAGGTCGCCGGGACAGGGAAATGAAAAACTGTTTTTT.